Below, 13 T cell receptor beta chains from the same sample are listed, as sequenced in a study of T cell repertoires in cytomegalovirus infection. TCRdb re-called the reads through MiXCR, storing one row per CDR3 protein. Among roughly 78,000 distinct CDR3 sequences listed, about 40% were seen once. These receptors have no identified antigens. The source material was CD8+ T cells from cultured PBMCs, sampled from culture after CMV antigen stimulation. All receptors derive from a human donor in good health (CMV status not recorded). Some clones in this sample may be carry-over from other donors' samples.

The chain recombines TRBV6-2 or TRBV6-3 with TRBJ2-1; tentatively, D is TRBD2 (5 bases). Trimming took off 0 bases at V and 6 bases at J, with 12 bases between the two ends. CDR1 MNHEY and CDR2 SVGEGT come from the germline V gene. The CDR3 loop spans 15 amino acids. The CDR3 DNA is TGTGCCAGCAGTTACTCGGAAAACGGACTCAATGAGCAGTTCTTC. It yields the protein CASSYSENGLNEQFF.

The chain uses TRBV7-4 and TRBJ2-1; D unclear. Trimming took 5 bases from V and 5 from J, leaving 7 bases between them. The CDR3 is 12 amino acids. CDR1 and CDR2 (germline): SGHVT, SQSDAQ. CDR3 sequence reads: CASSHRDNEQFF. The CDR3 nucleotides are TGTGCCAGCAGCCATCGGGACAATGAGCAGTTCTTC. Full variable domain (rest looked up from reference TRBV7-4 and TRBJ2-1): GAGVSQSPRYKVAKRGRDVALRCDSISGHVTLYWYRQTLGQGSEVLTYSQSDAQRDKSGRPSGRFSAERPERSVSTLKIQRTEQGDSAVYLCASSHRDNEQFFGPGTRLTVL.

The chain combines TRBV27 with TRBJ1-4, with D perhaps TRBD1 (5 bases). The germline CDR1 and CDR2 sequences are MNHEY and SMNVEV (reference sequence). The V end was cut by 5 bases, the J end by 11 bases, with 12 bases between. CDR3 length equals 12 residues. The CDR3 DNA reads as TGTGCCAGCAGTGGGACGACACCGAAACTGTTTTTT. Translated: CASSGTTPKLFF.

In DNA, the CDR3 is TGTGCCAGCAGCCAGGGTCTGAACACTGAAGCTTTCTTT. Protein product: CASSQGLNTEAFF. The rearrangement links TRBV2 to TRBJ1-1, with a possible D match to TRBD1 (5 bases). V lost 6 bases to trimming and J lost 0 bases, with 8 bases between them. This CDR3 comprises 13 residues. Germline loops: CDR1 SNHLY, CDR2 FYNNEI.

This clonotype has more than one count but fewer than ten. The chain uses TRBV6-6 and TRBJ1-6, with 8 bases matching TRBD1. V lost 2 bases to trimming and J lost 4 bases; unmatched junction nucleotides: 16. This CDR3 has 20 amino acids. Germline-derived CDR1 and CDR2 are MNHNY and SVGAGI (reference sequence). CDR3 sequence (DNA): TGTGCCAGCAGTTACGCCCAGCCGTGGGGACAGGAGAAGTATAATTCACCCCTCCACTTT. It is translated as CASSYAQPWGQEKYNSPLHF.

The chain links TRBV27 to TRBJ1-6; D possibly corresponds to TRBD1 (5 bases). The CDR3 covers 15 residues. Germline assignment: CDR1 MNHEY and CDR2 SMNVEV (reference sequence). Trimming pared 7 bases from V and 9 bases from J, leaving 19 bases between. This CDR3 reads CASTLRGRETSPLHF. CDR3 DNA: TGTGCCAGCACTCTAAGGGGCAGGGAGACTTCACCCCTCCACTTT.

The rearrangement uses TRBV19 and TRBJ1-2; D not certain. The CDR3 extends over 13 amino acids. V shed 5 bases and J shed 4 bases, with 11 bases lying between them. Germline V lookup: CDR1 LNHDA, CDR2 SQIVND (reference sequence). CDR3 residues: CASSYSLVYGYTF. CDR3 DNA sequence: TGTGCCAGTAGTTACAGCCTTGTCTATGGCTACACCTTC.

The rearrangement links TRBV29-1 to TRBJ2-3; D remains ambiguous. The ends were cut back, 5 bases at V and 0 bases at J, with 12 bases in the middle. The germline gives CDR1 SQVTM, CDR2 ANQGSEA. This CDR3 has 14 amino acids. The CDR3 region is CSVSGEESTDTQYF. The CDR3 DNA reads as TGCAGCGTTTCGGGTGAGGAGAGCACAGATACGCAGTATTTT.

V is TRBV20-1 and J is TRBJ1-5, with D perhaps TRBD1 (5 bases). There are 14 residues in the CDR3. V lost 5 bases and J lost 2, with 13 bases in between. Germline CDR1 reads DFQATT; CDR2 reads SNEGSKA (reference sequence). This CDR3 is CSAQPGHGNQPQHF. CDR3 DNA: TGCAGTGCTCAGCCAGGGCACGGCAATCAGCCCCAGCATTTT.

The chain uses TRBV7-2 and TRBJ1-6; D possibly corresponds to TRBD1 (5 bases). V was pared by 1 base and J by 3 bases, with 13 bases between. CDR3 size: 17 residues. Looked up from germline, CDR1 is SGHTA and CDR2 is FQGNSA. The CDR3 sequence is CASSLESRDLYNSPLHF. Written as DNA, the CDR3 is TGTGCCAGCAGCTTAGAAAGCCGGGACCTCTATAATTCACCCCTCCACTTT.

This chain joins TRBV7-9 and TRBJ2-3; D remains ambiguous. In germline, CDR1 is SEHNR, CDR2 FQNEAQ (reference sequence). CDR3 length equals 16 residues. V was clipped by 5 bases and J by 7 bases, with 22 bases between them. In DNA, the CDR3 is TGTGCCAGCAGCAGACCAACGCTTGAAGGGCGATATACGCAGTATTTT. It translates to CASSRPTLEGRYTQYF.

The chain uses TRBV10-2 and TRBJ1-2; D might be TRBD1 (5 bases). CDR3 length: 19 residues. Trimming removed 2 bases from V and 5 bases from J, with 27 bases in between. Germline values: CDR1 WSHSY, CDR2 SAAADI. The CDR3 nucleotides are TGCGCCAGCAGTGAGGAAAACCCCTCCAGGGCAGGCGGGGGGTATGGCTACACCTTC. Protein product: CASSEENPSRAGGGYGYTF.

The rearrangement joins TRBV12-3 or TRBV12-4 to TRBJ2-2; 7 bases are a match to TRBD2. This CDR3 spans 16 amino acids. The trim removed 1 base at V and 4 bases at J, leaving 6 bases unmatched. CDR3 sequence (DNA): TGTGCCAGCAGTTTAGGAGCTAGCGGAGGCACCGGGGAGCTGTTTTTT. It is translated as CASSLGASGGTGELFF.